This TCR beta chain stems from a study of blood T cell repertoires in COVID-19. Between the trimmed V and J ends, which lost 4 bases and 7 bases, there was a span of 17 bases. The germline V gene has CDR1 WSHSY and CDR2 SAAADI. The CDR3 consists of 15 residues. Authors' analysis steps: Amplification from reference gene primers served as the basis for estimated nucleated cell counts. Data came from immunoSEQ multiplex PCR; TCRdb stores just in-frame clones and leaves some out. V, J and clone size were drawn from that table, and D and trimming were deduced from the DNA. The sample holds around 50,000 clones, more than 65% seen once.

The sequenced sample was peripheral blood. The V call is TRBV10-2, the J call TRBJ1-5, with a weak D call TRBD1 (5 bases). The origin of this receptor is a human donor in a cohort sampled during active COVID-19. CDR3 amino acids: CASSVSGGGEQPQHF. The CDR3, as DNA: TGCGCCAGCAGTGTGTCCGGCGGAGGGGAACAGCCCCAGCATTTT.